Below, 19 T cell receptor beta chains from the same sample are listed, as sequenced in a study of response to subunit inactivated influenza vaccine. One entry per CDR3 protein results from TCRdb running MiXCR on the RT-PCR reads. The sample lists some 500,000 distinct CDR3 sequences; 10% to 15% were seen once. Material: PBMCs from blood, obtained 40 to 50 days after vaccination. The receptors originated from a man aged 50 to 59 who received an inactivated influenza vaccine.

J is TRBJ2-5 and V is TRBV7-9; tentatively, D is TRBD1 (6 bases). The V end was cut by 1 base, the J end by 2 bases, with 17 bases between. CDR1 is SEHNR and CDR2 is FQNEAQ in the germline V gene (reference sequence). The CDR3 sequence is 17 residues long. The CDR3 DNA sequence: TGTGCCAGCAGCTTAGTTCGAGGGGGAAGTGGGCAAGAGACCCAGTACTTC. Encoded protein: CASSLVRGGSGQETQYF.

This clonotype was recorded many times. This chain links TRBV20-1 with TRBJ2-2; D perhaps matches TRBD1 (5 bases). Trimming pared 6 bases from V and 0 bases from J, leaving 5 bases between. The germline gives CDR1 DFQATT, CDR2 SNEGSKA (reference sequence). The CDR3 has 12 amino acids. The CDR3 DNA reads TGCAGTGCACAGGCGAACACCGGGGAGCTGTTTTTT. Protein: CSAQANTGELFF.

The chain is built from TRBV20-1 and TRBJ2-2, with TRBD2 identical over 8 bases. Germline-derived CDR1 and CDR2 are DFQATT and SNEGSKA (reference sequence). The CDR3 is made up of 13 amino acids. V lost 3 bases to trimming and J lost 12 bases; unmatched junction nucleotides: 9. The CDR3 bases are TGCAGTGCTAGTCCCGGGACTAGGGACAAGCTGTTTTTT. Its protein is CSASPGTRDKLFF.

This clonotype was seen a few times. CDR3 in amino acids: CASSQAVLAASTDTQYF. CDR3 nucleotide sequence: TGCGCCAGCAGCCAGGCGGTACTAGCGGCGAGCACAGATACGCAGTATTTT. The gene calls are TRBV4-3 and TRBJ2-3; 8 bases are shared with TRBD2. Trimming removed 3 bases from V and 0 bases from J; junction bases left unmatched: 8. This CDR3 comprises 17 residues. The germline V gene encodes CDR1 LGHNA and CDR2 YSLEER.

This clonotype was seen many times. V usage is TRBV12-3 or TRBV12-4 and J usage is TRBJ2-7, with a possible D match to TRBD2 (6 bases). V lost 3 bases and J lost 1, with 13 bases in between. This CDR3 region has 15 residues. The CDR3 region has the DNA TGTGCCAGCAGTTTCGTACTAGCCGATTCCTACGAGCAGTACTTC. Amino acid sequence: CASSFVLADSYEQYF.

This clonotype was seen many times. The chain combines TRBV7-6 with TRBJ2-1, with 10 bases fitting TRBD2. J gave up 5 bases and V 2 bases, and 9 bases lay outside the gene matches. The CDR3 contains 17 residues. Germline-derived CDR1 and CDR2 are SGHVS and FNYEAQ. CDR3 loop: CASSLNLLAGSHNEQFF. Written as DNA, the CDR3 is TGTGCCAGCAGCTTAAATCTACTAGCGGGGTCCCACAATGAGCAGTTCTTC.

This clonotype turned up a few times. The chain employs TRBV12-3 or TRBV12-4 and TRBJ1-5, with D hard to call. The CDR3 consists of 13 residues. V was shortened by 3 bases and J by 0 bases, with 3 bases between the two germline ends. In DNA form, the CDR3 reads TGTGCCAGCAGTTTTATTAGCAATCAGCCCCAGCATTTT. Translated: CASSFISNQPQHF.

This clonotype was seen at least ten times. The chain recombines TRBV7-2 with TRBJ2-7, with D possibly being TRBD1 (6 bases). From germline, CDR1 is SGHTA and CDR2 FQGNSA. V was clipped by 2 bases and J by 0 bases, with 8 bases between them. The CDR3 totals 14 residues. As DNA, the CDR3 is TGTGCCAGCAGCTTATACAGGGTCTCCTACGAGCAGTACTTC. Encoded protein: CASSLYRVSYEQYF.

The chain joins TRBV20-1 to TRBJ2-1, with no clear D. The length of the CDR3 is 12 residues. V was cut by 3 bases and J by 9 bases, with 12 bases left in between. Per germline, CDR1 DFQATT and CDR2 SNEGSKA (reference sequence). CDR3 nucleotides: TGCAGTGCTAGGTCTCTCGGCCGTGAGCAGTTCTTC. As protein: CSARSLGREQFF.

This rearrangement joins TRBV20-1 to TRBJ2-1; D gene unclear. This CDR3 comprises 12 residues. With 2 bases removed from V and 4 bases from J, the gap between germline ends came to 6 bases. From germline, CDR1 is DFQATT and CDR2 SNEGSKA (reference sequence). The CDR3 nucleotides are TGCAGTGCTAGAAGGGATTACAATGAGCAGTTCTTC. Encoded protein: CSARRDYNEQFF.

The chain combines TRBV12-3 or TRBV12-4 with TRBJ1-1; D not resolved. The CDR3 runs to 15 residues. The V and J ends lost 3 bases and 6 bases respectively, with 17 bases between them. CDR3 sequence: CASSFVGFGESEAFF. The CDR3 bases are TGTGCCAGCAGTTTCGTGGGCTTCGGCGAATCTGAAGCTTTCTTT.

This clonotype appeared once. The chain links TRBV5-1 to TRBJ2-5; D is possibly TRBD1 (7 bases). Trimming left V 3 bases short and J 5 bases short, with 17 bases between. This CDR3 has 15 residues. From germline, CDR1 is SGHRS and CDR2 YFSETQ. DNA of the CDR3: TGCGCCAGCAGCTCCCTTGCGACAGGGAGGGAGACCCAGTACTTC. Residues: CASSSLATGRETQYF.

Comments on this clonotype: A much bigger clone sits one base away, suggesting this may be a read error. The chain has TRBV3-1 and TRBJ2-1; 8 positions agree with TRBD2. Trimming took 4 bases from V and 3 from J; bases not matched to a gene: 5. Germline loops: CDR1 LGHDT, CDR2 YNNKEL (reference sequence). CDR3 length: 15 amino acids. This chain's CDR3 is CASSRPGLGYNEQFF. In DNA, the CDR3 is TGTGCCAGCAGCCGGCCGGGACTAGGCTACAATGAGCAGTTCTTC.

The chain carries TRBV10-3 and TRBJ2-5; weak D call: TRBD1 (5 bases). This CDR3 has 13 residues. The V end lost 4 bases, the J end lost 3 bases, and 9 bases lay between the germline ends. CDR1 and CDR2 from the germline V gene are ENHRY and SYGVKD. CDR3 amino acids: CAISGQIKETQYF. The CDR3, as DNA: TGTGCCATCAGTGGACAGATTAAAGAGACCCAGTACTTC.

This clonotype turned up a few times. V usage is TRBV11-2 and J usage is TRBJ2-7; 9 positions agree with TRBD1. The trim removed 2 bases at V and 5 bases at J, leaving 7 bases unmatched. The CDR3 length is 15 residues. Germline assignment: CDR1 SGHAT and CDR2 FQNNGV. The CDR3 protein is CASSLLGGQGHEQYF. The CDR3, as DNA: TGTGCCAGCAGCTTACTTGGGGGACAGGGCCACGAGCAGTACTTC.

The J gene is TRBJ1-1, the V gene TRBV12-3 or TRBV12-4, with 7 nucleotides matching TRBD1. The CDR3 has 15 residues. V lost 11 bases and J lost 6; bases outside the gene matches: 18. The CDR3 DNA reads TGTGCCTGTAGTCCCGGGACAGCGGTAATTGCTGAAGCTTTCTTT. It encodes CACSPGTAVIAEAFF.

The V call is TRBV5-1, the J call TRBJ2-2; TRBD1 agrees at 8 bases. The CDR3 covers 16 residues. Germline-derived CDR1 and CDR2 are SGHRS and YFSETQ. V gave up 4 bases and J gave up 1 base; unmatched junction bases: 6. The CDR3 protein is CASSITGTGNTGELFF. DNA of the CDR3: TGCGCCAGCAGCATAACCGGGACAGGGAACACCGGGGAGCTGTTTTTT. The full variable domain, with the rest looked up from reference TRBV5-1 and TRBJ2-2, is KAGVTQTPRYLIKTRGQQVTLSCSPISGHRSVSWYQQTPGQGLQFLFEYFSETQRNKGNFPGRFSGRQFSNSRSEMNVSTLELGDSALYLCASSITGTGNTGELFFGEGSRLTVL.

The CDR3 region is CATSRQGRNQPQHF. DNA for the CDR3: TGTGCCACCTCAAGACAGGGGCGGAATCAGCCCCAGCATTTT. V is TRBV15 and J is TRBJ1-5; TRBD1 matches at 8 bases. Germline V CDR1 and CDR2: LNHNV, YYDKDF (reference sequence). The J segment lost 4 bases and the V segment lost 8 bases, leaving 7 bases of the junction unmatched. The CDR3 has 14 amino acids.

This clonotype was counted between two and nine times. The chain combines TRBV20-1 with TRBJ1-6; D not certain. Trimming shortened V by 1 base and J by 4 bases, and 11 bases separated the two germline ends. CDR3 length: 15 residues. CDR1 and CDR2 (germline): DFQATT, SNEGSKA (reference sequence). CDR3 sequence: CSARAGAQYNSPLHF. The CDR3 DNA reads as TGCAGTGCTAGAGCGGGTGCTCAGTATAATTCACCCCTCCACTTT.